One sample yielded the 13 T cell receptor beta chains listed below, sequenced in a study of CD8+CD57+ T cells in acquired aplastic anemia. Genomic DNA constituted the template upon which TCR beta VDJ and CDR3 profiling was performed. A single record per CDR3 protein comes from TCRdb applying MiXCR to the reads. Among approximately 200,000 distinct CDR3 sequences, around 50% were seen once, and the ten largest hold roughly 15%. Sequenced input: sorted CD4+, CD8+, or CD8+CD57+ T cells (not recorded which) from PBMCs. These receptors originate from a human donor in good health, serving as a control.

This clonotype was observed a handful of times. The chain couples TRBV4-1 to TRBJ2-3, with 8 nucleotides matching TRBD2. The trim removed 3 bases at V and 4 bases at J, leaving 12 bases unmatched. The CDR3 contains 17 residues. Germline V CDR1 and CDR2: MGHRA, YSYEKL. The CDR3 reads CASSHQDGGGAPDTQYF. The CDR3 DNA follows: TGCGCCAGCAGCCACCAGGACGGGGGGGGGGCCCCAGATACGCAGTATTTT.

This clonotype was observed at least ten times. The chain has TRBV10-3 and TRBJ2-3, with D uncertain. From germline, CDR1 is ENHRY and CDR2 SYGVKD. The CDR3 totals 15 residues. V was cut by 6 bases and J by 4 bases, with 17 bases left in between. The CDR3 loop is CAISEVGFYADTQYF. The CDR3 nucleotides read TGTGCCATCAGCGAGGTGGGGTTTTACGCAGATACGCAGTATTTT.

The rearrangement links TRBV19 to TRBJ1-1; unclear D gene. The V and J ends lost 7 bases and 4 bases respectively, with 13 bases between them. This CDR3 comprises 13 residues. Germline CDR1 LNHDA, CDR2 SQIVND (reference sequence). CDR3 amino acids: CASTRTPGTEAFF. In DNA form, the CDR3 reads TGTGCCAGTACACGTACCCCTGGCACTGAAGCTTTCTTT.

The chain is built from TRBV19 and TRBJ1-3; 9 bases align to TRBD1. The CDR3 has 18 amino acids. From germline, CDR1 is LNHDA and CDR2 SQIVND (reference sequence). The ends lost 5 bases at V and 8 bases at J; junction bases unmatched: 19. The CDR3 is CASSPQGARPSYGYTIYF. In DNA, the CDR3 is TGTGCCAGTAGTCCACAGGGGGCGCGACCCTCGTATGGCTACACCATATATTTT.

This clonotype appeared many times. Germline and junction disagree at one end, which may indicate a read error. V is TRBV19 and J is TRBJ1-3, with 9 nucleotides matching TRBD1. Germline assignment: CDR1 LNHDA and CDR2 SQIVND (reference sequence). This CDR3 spans 15 amino acids. CDR3 residues: CASSSTGGPGNTMYF. In DNA form, the CDR3 reads TGTGCCAGTAGTTCCACAGGGGGCCCTGGAAACACCATGTATTTT. The entire variable domain, with the rest obtained from reference TRBV19 and TRBJ1-3, is as follows: DGGITQSPKYLFRKEGQNVTLSCEQNLNHDAMYWYRQDPGQGLRLIYYSQIVNDFQKGDIAEGYSVSREKKESFPLTVTSAQKNPTAFYLCASSSTGGPGNTMYFGEGSWLTVV.

This clonotype was counted at least ten times. The V gene is TRBV15, the J gene TRBJ1-1; 8 bases agree with TRBD1. The length of the CDR3 is 23 residues. CDR1 is LNHNV and CDR2 is YYDKDF in the germline V gene (reference sequence). J gave up 0 bases and V 5 bases, and 29 bases lay outside the gene matches. The CDR3 is CATSHPQTGAIGGRGPMNTEAFF. CDR3 bases: TGTGCCACCAGCCACCCACAGACAGGGGCTATCGGGGGTAGAGGCCCTATGAACACTGAAGCTTTCTTT.

This clonotype was picked up many times. The chain has TRBV19 and TRBJ2-1; either TRBD1 or TRBD2 may fit D (7 bases each). Trimming removed 7 bases at V and 6 bases at J, with 16 bases between. Germline CDR1 is LNHDA and CDR2 is SQIVND (reference sequence). This CDR3 comprises 14 residues. As DNA, the CDR3 is TGTGCCAGTAACTGGGGAGGGGGCCGCAATGAGCAGTTCTTC. Translated: CASNWGGGRNEQFF.

This clonotype was seen ten or more times. V and J are TRBV13 and TRBJ2-7; D is unclear. The CDR3 consists of 18 residues. V shed 2 bases and J shed 6 bases, with 26 bases lying between them. Germline loops: CDR1 PRHDT, CDR2 FYEKMQ (reference sequence). CDR3 sequence (DNA): TGTGCCAGCAGCTTAAACGTAGGGTCTAAAAACGAGAGGCGCGAGCAGTACTTC. Residues: CASSLNVGSKNERREQYF. Full variable domain (remainder filled in from reference TRBV13 and TRBJ2-7): AAGVIQSPRHLIKEKRETATLKCYPIPRHDTVYWYQQGPGQDPQFLISFYEKMQSDKGSIPDRFSAQQFSDYHSELNMSSLELGDSALYFCASSLNVGSKNERREQYFGPGTRLTVT.

A word on this clonotype: The conserved closing phenylalanine or tryptophan is absent in this CDR3, likely reflecting a read error. The V call is TRBV10-3, the J call TRBJ2-1, with 7 bases lining up with TRBD2. The CDR3 is made up of 18 amino acids. V lost 3 bases and J lost 0; bases outside the gene matches: 11. From germline, CDR1 is ENHRY and CDR2 SYGVKD. Written as DNA, the CDR3 is TGTGCCATCAGTGACTCGGGGAGGGGAGCCCGCTCCTACAATGAGCAGTTCTCC. Translating gives CAISDSGRGARSYNEQFS.

This clonotype showed up just a few times. V is TRBV29-1 and J is TRBJ1-2; D is unclear. The CDR3 totals 10 residues. Trimming removed 3 bases from V and 8 bases from J, with 7 bases in between. The germline gives CDR1 SQVTM, CDR2 ANQGSEA. The CDR3 here is CSVEGRGYTF. The CDR3 DNA reads as TGCAGCGTTGAGGGGAGAGGCTACACCTTC. The whole variable domain, filled in from reference TRBV29-1 and TRBJ1-2, reads SAVISQKPSRDICQRGTSLTIQCQVDSQVTMMFWYRQQPGQSLTLIATANQGSEATYESGFVIDKFPISRPNLTFSTLTVSNMSPEDSSIYLCSVEGRGYTFGSGTRLTVV.

J is TRBJ2-1 and V is TRBV20-1; 8 positions match TRBD2. The CDR3 contains 13 residues. The germline gives CDR1 DFQATT, CDR2 SNEGSKA (reference sequence). The V segment lost 3 bases and the J segment 5 bases; nucleotides outside the gene matches: 3. CDR3 sequence (DNA): TGCAGTGCTAGCGGGGGGGGGAACAATGAGCAGTTCTTC. Protein product: CSASGGGNNEQFF.

This clonotype was seen many times. The chain's CDR3 is CASSYSDFRGRGYTF. Here the CDR3 DNA reads TGTGCCAGCAGTTACTCCGACTTCCGAGGACGGGGCTACACCTTC. This chain joins TRBV6-2 or TRBV6-3 and TRBJ1-2, with no clear D. The ends were cut back, 0 bases at V and 8 bases at J, with 16 bases in the middle. This CDR3 spans 15 amino acids. Per germline, CDR1 MNHEY and CDR2 SVGEGT.

A few counts support this clonotype. This chain uses TRBV10-2 with TRBJ2-1; the match to TRBD1 covers 9 bases. V gave up 7 bases and J gave up 6 bases; unmatched junction bases: 7. The CDR3 has 14 amino acids. Per germline, CDR1 WSHSY and CDR2 SAAADI. CDR3 bases: TGCGCCAGCAACGCCGGGACAGGGACCAATGAGCAGTTCTTC. This sequence encodes CASNAGTGTNEQFF.